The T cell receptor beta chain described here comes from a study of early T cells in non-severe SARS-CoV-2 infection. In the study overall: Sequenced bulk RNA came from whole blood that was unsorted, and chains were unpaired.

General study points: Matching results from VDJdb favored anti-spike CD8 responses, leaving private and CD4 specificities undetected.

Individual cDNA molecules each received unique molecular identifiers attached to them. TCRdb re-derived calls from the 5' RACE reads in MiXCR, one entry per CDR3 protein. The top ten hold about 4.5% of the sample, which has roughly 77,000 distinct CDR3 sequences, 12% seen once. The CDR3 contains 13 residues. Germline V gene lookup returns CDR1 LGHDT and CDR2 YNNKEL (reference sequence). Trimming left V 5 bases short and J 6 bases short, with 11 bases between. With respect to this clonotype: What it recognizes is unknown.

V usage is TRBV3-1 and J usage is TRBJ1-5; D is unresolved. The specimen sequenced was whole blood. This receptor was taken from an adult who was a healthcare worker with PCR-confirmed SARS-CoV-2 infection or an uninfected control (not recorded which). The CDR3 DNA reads TGTGCCAGCAGCTTTAGATCCTTTCAGCCCCAGCATTTT. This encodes CASSFRSFQPQHF.